The sequence of this T cell receptor beta chain was determined in a study of cytomegalovirus exposure and HLA in healthy donors. PCR amplification relied on 60 Vbeta primers (plus 13 Jbeta primers). Generated by immunoSEQ multiplex PCR, the TCRdb table keeps only in-frame clones and is missing some. The data show about 180,000 clones, with just under 80% seen just once and 1% held by the top ten. Findings of the study overall: Common viral pathogens (according to a later analysis) appeared linked to several of the most significant clusters. An analysis done earlier found most TCR beta V segments productive about 90% or about 30% of the time. The availability of immune exposure information extended only to CMV serostatus.

Likely unrecorded immune exposures existed in these nominally healthy donors. Of note for this clone: Its antigen is as yet unknown.

Trimming removed 2 bases from V and 9 bases from J, with 15 bases in between. Germline V CDR1 and CDR2: SGDLS, YYNGEE. The CDR3 is 14 amino acids. This sequence joins TRBV9 and TRBJ1-5; D remains ambiguous. The sequence was obtained from a woman aged 45-60 years in good health and CMV-seropositive. The sample consisted of PBMCs. In DNA, the CDR3 is TGTGCCAGCAGCGTCACCGGGGAACGAGGGCCCCAGCATTTT. It yields the protein CASSVTGERGPQHF.